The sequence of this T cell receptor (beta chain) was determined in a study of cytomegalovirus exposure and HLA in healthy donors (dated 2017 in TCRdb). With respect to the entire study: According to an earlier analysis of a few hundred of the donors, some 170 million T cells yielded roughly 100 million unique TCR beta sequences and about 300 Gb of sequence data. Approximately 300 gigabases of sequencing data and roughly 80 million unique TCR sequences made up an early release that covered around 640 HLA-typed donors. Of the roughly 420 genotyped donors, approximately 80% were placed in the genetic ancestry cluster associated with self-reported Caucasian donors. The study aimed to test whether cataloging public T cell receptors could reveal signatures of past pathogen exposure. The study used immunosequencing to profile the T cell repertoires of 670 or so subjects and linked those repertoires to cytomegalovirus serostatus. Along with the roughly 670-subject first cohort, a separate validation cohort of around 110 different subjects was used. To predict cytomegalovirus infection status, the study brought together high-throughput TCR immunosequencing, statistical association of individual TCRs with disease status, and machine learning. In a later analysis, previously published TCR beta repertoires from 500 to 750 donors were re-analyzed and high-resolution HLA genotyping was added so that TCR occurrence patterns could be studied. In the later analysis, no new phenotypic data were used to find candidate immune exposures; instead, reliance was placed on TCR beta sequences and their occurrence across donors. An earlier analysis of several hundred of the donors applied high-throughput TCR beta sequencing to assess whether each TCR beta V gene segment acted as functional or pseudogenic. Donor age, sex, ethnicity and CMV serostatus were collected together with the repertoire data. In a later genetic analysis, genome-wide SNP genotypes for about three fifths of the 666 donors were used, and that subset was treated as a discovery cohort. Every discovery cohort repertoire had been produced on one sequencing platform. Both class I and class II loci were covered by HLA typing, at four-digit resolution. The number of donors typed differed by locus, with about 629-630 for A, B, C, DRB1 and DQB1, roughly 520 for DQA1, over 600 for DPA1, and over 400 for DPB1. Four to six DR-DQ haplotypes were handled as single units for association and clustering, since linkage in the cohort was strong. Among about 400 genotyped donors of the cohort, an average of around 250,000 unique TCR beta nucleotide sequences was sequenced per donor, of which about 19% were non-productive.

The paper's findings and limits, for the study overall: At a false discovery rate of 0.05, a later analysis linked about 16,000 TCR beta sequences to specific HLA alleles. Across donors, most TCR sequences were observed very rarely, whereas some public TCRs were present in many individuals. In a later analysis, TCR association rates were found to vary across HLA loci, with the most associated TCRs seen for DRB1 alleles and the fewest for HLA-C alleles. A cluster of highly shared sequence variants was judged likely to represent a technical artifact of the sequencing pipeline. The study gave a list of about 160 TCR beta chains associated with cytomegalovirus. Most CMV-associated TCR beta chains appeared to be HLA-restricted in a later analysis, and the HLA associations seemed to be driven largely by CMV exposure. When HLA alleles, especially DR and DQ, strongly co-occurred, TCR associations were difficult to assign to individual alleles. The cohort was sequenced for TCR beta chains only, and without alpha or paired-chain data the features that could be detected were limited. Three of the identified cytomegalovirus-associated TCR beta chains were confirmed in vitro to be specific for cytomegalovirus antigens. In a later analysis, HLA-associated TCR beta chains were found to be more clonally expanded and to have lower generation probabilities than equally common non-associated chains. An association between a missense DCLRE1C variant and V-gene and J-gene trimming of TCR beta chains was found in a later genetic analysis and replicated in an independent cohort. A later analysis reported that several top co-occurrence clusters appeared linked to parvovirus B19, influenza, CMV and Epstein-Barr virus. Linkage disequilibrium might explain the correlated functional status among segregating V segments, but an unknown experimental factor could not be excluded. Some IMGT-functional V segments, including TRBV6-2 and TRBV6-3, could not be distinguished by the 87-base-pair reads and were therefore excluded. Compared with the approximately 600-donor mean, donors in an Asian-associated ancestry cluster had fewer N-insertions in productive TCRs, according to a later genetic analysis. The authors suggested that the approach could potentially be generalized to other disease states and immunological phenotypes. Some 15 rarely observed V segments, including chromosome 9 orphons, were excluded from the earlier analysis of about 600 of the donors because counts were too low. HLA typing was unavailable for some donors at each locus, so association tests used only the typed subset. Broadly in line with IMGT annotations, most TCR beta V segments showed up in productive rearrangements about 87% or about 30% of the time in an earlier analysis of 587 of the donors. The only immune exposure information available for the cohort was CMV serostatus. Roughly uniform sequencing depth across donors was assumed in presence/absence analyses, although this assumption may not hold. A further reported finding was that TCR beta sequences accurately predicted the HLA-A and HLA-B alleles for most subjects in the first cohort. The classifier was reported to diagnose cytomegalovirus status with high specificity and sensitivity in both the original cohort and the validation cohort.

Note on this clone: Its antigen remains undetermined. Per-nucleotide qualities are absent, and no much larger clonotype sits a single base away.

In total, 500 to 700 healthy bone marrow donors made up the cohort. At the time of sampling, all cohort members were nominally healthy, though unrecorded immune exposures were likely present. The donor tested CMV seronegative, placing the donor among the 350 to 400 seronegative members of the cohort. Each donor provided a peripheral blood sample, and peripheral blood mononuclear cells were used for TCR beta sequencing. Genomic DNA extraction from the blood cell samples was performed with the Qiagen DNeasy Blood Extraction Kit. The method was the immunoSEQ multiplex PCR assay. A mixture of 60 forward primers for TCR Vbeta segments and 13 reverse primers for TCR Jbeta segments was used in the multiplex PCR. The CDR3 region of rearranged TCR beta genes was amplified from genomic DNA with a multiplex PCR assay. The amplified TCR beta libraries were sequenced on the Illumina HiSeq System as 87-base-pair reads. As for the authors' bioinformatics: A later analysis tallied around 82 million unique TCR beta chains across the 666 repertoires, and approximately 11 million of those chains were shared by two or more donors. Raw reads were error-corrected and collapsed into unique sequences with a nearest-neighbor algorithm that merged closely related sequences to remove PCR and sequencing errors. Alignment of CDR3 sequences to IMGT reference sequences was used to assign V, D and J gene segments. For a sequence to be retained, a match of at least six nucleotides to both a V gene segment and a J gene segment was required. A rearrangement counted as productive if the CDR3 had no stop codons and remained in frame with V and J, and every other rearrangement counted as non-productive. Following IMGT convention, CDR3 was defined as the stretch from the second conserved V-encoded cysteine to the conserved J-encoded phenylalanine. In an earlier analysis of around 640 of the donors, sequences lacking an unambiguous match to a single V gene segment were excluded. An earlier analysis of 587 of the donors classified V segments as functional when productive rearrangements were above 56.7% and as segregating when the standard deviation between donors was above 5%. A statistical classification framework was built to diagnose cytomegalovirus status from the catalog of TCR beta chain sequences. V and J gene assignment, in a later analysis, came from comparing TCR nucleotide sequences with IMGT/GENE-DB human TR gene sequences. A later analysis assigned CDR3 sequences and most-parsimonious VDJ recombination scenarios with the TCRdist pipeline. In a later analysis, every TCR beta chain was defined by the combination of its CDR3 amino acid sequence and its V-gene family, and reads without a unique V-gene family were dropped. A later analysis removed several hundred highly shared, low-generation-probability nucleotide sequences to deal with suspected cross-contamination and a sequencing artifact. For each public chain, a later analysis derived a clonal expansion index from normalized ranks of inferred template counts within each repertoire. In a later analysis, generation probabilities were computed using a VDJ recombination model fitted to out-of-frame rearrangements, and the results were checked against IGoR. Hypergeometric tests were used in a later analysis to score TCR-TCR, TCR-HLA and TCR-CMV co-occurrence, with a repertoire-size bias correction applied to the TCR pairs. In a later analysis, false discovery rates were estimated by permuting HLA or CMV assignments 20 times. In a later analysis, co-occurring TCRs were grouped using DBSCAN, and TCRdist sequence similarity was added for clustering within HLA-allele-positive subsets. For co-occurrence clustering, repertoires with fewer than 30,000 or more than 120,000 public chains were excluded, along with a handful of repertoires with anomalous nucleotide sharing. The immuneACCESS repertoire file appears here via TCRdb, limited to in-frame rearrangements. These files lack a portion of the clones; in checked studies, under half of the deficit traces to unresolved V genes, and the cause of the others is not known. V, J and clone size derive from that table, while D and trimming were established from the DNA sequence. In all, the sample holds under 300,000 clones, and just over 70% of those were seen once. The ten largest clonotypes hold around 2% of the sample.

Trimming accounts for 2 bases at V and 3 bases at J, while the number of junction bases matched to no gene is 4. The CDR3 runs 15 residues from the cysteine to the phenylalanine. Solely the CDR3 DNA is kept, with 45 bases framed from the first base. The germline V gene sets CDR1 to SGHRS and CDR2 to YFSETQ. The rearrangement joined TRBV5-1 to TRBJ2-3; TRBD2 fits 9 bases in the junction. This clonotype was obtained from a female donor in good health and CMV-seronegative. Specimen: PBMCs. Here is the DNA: TGCGCCAGCAGCTTCTTTAGCGGGAGTACAGATACGCAGTATTTT. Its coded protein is CASSFFSGSTDTQYF.